The sequence of this T cell receptor beta chain was determined in a study of blood T cells in healthy people across ages. Overall study results and limits: Any changes in expanded clonotypes were possibly confounded, as donor CMV status remained unknown. A roughly linear fall in TCR beta diversity per million T cells was seen with increasing age.

To note about this clonotype: Its cognate antigen is unknown.

It was ten milliliters of peripheral blood that were drawn from each donor. The authors ran a second PCR of roughly 6 to 12 cycles using a sample-barcoded 5' primer and a J-beta primer mix. TCRdb re-derived calls from the 5' RACE reads in MiXCR, one entry per CDR3 protein. The sample carries almost 300,000 distinct CDR3 sequences, roughly 27% recorded once. Trimming removed 4 bases from V and 5 bases from J, with 8 bases in between. Per germline, CDR1 MNHNY and CDR2 SVGAGI (reference sequence). The CDR3 totals 12 residues. Specimen: blood. The chain employs TRBV6-6 and TRBJ1-1, with D uncertain. This receptor was obtained from a woman in her 70s in good health. The DNA of the CDR3 is TGTGCCAGCAGTTCGAGTGGGACTGAAGCTTTCTTT. Translating it yields CASSSSGTEAFF.